The 10 T cell receptor beta chains below were found in one sample sequenced in a study of cytomegalovirus exposure and HLA in healthy donors. The PCR was carried out with 60 Vbeta primers and 13 Jbeta primers. The repertoire was sequenced with immunoSEQ multiplex PCR; TCRdb's copy has only in-frame clones and lacks some. The table shows around 100,000 clones, with over 75% occurring only once. Specimen: PBMCs. The receptors shown here come from a man between 60 and 70 years old in good health and CMV-seropositive.

This clone was found a few times. The chain links TRBV11-2 to TRBJ1-2, with TRBD1 as a possible D gene (5 bases). Germline CDR1 reads SGHAT; CDR2 reads FQNNGV. This CDR3 comprises 14 residues. V lost 5 bases, J lost 3 bases, and 13 bases lay in between. In nucleotides, the CDR3 is TGTGCCAGCAGCCCCAGGGCATTTGACTATGGCTACACCTTC. Residues: CASSPRAFDYGYTF.

In its sample, this clone was seen once. The rearrangement links TRBV9 to TRBJ2-3; 11 bases map to TRBD2. Germline assignment: CDR1 SGDLS and CDR2 YYNGEE. The CDR3 totals 16 residues. V dropped 0 bases and J dropped 3; count of bases not matched to a gene: 3. The CDR3 sequence: CASSVELAGVTDTQYF. CDR3 DNA: TGTGCCAGCAGCGTAGAACTAGCGGGGGTAACAGATACGCAGTATTTT.

The chain employs TRBV11-2 and TRBJ2-7; D may be TRBD2 (5 bases). The CDR3 has 15 amino acids. Germline-derived CDR1 and CDR2 are SGHAT and FQNNGV. V lost 3 bases, J lost 1 base, and 13 bases lay in between. For the CDR3, the DNA is TGTGCCAGCAGCTTGTTAGTAGGACTGTCCTACGAGCAGTACTTC. This gives the protein CASSLLVGLSYEQYF.

V and J are TRBV4-1 and TRBJ2-7, with D perhaps matching TRBD1 (5 bases). The CDR3 contains 17 residues. V was trimmed by 0 bases and J by 0 bases, leaving 15 bases between them. The germline gives CDR1 MGHRA, CDR2 YSYEKL. DNA for the CDR3: TGCGCCAGCAGCCAAGATCACGACAGCTCAAGCTCCTACGAGCAGTACTTC. Its protein is CASSQDHDSSSSYEQYF.

The chain couples TRBV7-2 to TRBJ2-5; no clear D. The germline V gene has CDR1 SGHTA and CDR2 FQGNSA. The CDR3 runs to 14 residues. V lost 1 base and J 11 bases, leaving 17 bases between the germline ends. The CDR3 region is CASSLGSTATEQYF. The CDR3 DNA sequence: TGTGCCAGCAGCTTAGGGAGTACCGCTACGGAGCAGTACTTC.

About this clone: The identical CDR3 is also encoded by other nucleotide sequences in the sample. The rearrangement links TRBV19 to TRBJ2-1; D not certain. Germline V gives CDR1 LNHDA, CDR2 SQIVND (reference sequence). The CDR3 sequence is 15 residues long. The V end was cut by 5 bases, the J end by 0 bases, with 11 bases between. CDR3 DNA sequence: TGTGCCAGTAGTCCCGATCGGAGCTCCTACAATGAGCAGTTCTTC. It is translated as CASSPDRSSYNEQFF.

The chain recombines TRBV27 with TRBJ2-5, with D possibly matching TRBD2 (6 bases). Between the trimmed V and J ends, which lost 1 base and 2 bases, there was a span of 23 bases. CDR3 length: 19 residues. Germline values: CDR1 MNHEY, CDR2 SMNVEV (reference sequence). For the CDR3, the DNA is TGTGCCAGCAGTTTATGGCCCCGCCTGGGGGGAAGCGGGCAAGAGACCCAGTACTTC. Amino acid sequence: CASSLWPRLGGSGQETQYF.

This chain connects TRBV10-2 to TRBJ1-3, with D possibly TRBD1 on 6 matching bases. V was clipped by 3 bases and J by 2 bases, with 11 bases between them. The CDR3 extends over 15 amino acids. Germline V CDR1 and CDR2: WSHSY, SAAADI. CDR3 coding DNA: TGCGCCAGCAGTGAAGTACAGGGCGCTGGAAACACCATATATTTT. As protein: CASSEVQGAGNTIYF.

This clone was seen just once. This chain links TRBV5-4 with TRBJ1-2, with D perhaps matching TRBD1 (5 bases). Germline CDR1 reads SGHNT; CDR2 reads YYREEE (reference sequence). The V end lost 1 base, the J end lost 2 bases, and 12 bases lay between the germline ends. This CDR3 has 15 residues. The CDR3 region has the DNA TGTGCCAGCAGCTTGAACAGGCAAGGAAACTATGGCTACACCTTC. It encodes CASSLNRQGNYGYTF.

The chain combines TRBV5-8 with TRBJ1-1; no firm D call. Looked up from germline, CDR1 is SGHTS and CDR2 is YDEGEE. The length of the CDR3 is 15 residues. V lost 1 base and J lost 11, with 21 bases in between. The CDR3 DNA follows: TGTGCCAGCAGCTTGCTGGGCACAACAACACTGAAGGCTTTCTTT. Translation gives CASSLLGTTTLKAFF.